This entry lists 28 T cell receptor beta chains sequenced from one sample in a study of beta chain features in type 1 diabetes. Expressed TCRB transcripts were sequenced after all isolated RNA was converted to cDNA. Method: immunoSEQ multiplex PCR; TCRdb's copy keeps in-frame clones and lacks some. Here the sample spans about 140,000 clones, 6.5% to 8.5% being singletons. Sequencing was performed on central memory CD4+ T cells from blood. All receptors derive from a woman in her twenties or thirties in good health.

The chain has TRBV7-2 and TRBJ2-2; 8 bases agree with TRBD1. Germline trimming cut 8 bases from V and 4 bases from J; bases unmatched to any gene: 3. The CDR3 loop spans 13 amino acids. CDR1 SGHTA and CDR2 FQGNSA come from the germline V gene. This CDR3 reads CASGQGPTGELFF. The DNA of the CDR3 is TGTGCCAGCGGACAGGGTCCCACCGGGGAGCTGTTTTTT.

This clone appeared a few times. The chain has TRBV28 and TRBJ1-1; 7 bases agree with TRBD1. CDR3 length: 15 amino acids. V shed 5 bases, J shed 3 bases, and the junction held 9 bases outside the gene matches. CDR1 and CDR2 from the germline V gene are MDHEN and SYDVKM. Written as DNA, the CDR3 is TGTGCCAGCAGTCCCTCGGGGACAGAGTACACTGAAGCTTTCTTT. Translated, it gives CASSPSGTEYTEAFF.

This clone was counted only a few times. The J gene is TRBJ1-5, the V gene TRBV30, with 10 bases lining up with TRBD1. This CDR3 spans 16 amino acids. Per germline, CDR1 GTSNPN and CDR2 SVGIG (reference sequence). The ends lost 0 bases at V and 4 bases at J; junction bases unmatched: 6. The CDR3: CAWSVRRTGGNQPQHF. In DNA, the CDR3 is TGTGCCTGGAGTGTACGGCGGACAGGGGGGAATCAGCCCCAGCATTTT.

This clone has a count of ten or more. This rearrangement joins TRBV7-2 to TRBJ2-3; D not resolved. V dropped 2 bases and J dropped 0 bases, with 9 bases sitting between them. CDR1 and CDR2 (germline): SGHTA, FQGNSA. The CDR3 has 15 amino acids. CDR3 protein: CASSLMVRSTDTQYF. The CDR3 bases are TGTGCCAGCAGCTTAATGGTGAGAAGCACAGATACGCAGTATTTT.

This clone turned up a few times. This chain joins TRBV27 and TRBJ2-1, with 12 bases aligning to TRBD2. The CDR3 contains 13 residues. Germline CDR1 MNHEY, CDR2 SMNVEV (reference sequence). The V gene end was trimmed by 8 bases and the J gene end by 12 bases; junction bases not matched to a gene: 8. In nucleotides, the CDR3 is TGTGCCAGCCGGAGACTAGCGGGAGCCAGGCAGTTCTTC. This sequence encodes CASRRLAGARQFF.

This clone was found a few times. The V and J genes are TRBV2 and TRBJ1-2; 7 bases align to TRBD1. Germline V CDR1 and CDR2: SNHLY, FYNNEI. The V gene end was trimmed by 4 bases and the J gene end by 4 bases; junction bases not matched to a gene: 9. The CDR3 length is 15 residues. The CDR3 region is CASSALTGRSYGYTF. The CDR3 nucleotides read TGTGCCAGCAGTGCCCTGACAGGGAGGAGCTATGGCTACACCTTC.

The table lists this clone with many counts. The chain uses TRBV23-1 and TRBJ2-1; D perhaps matches TRBD1 (6 bases). TRBV23-1 falls under the ORF class, with uncertain function. The CDR3 contains 16 residues. The germline V and J ends were trimmed by 1 base and 2 bases, with 12 bases remaining between them. As DNA, the CDR3 is TGCGCCAGCAGTCAATTGTTGGCAGGGGCCTACAATGAGCAGTTCTTC. This encodes CASSQLLAGAYNEQFF.

This clone has just a few counts. This chain joins TRBV4-2 and TRBJ1-2, with a possible D match to TRBD1 (6 bases). The V gene's germline CDR1 is LGHNA and CDR2 YNFKEQ. The CDR3 spans 15 residues. Trimming removed 4 bases at V and 2 bases at J, with 14 bases between. The CDR3 region is CASSRSGQPNYGYTF. In DNA, the CDR3 is TGTGCCAGCAGCCGATCTGGACAGCCCAACTATGGCTACACCTTC.

This clone was counted a few times. The gene calls are TRBV29-1 and TRBJ2-7, with 7 bases that match TRBD2. The CDR3 is 13 residues long. The V gene end was trimmed by 6 bases and the J gene end by 6 bases; junction bases not matched to a gene: 11. Germline CDR1 is SQVTM and CDR2 is ANQGSEA. CDR3 amino acids: CSVDSGGSFEQYF. The DNA of the CDR3 is TGCAGCGTCGACTCGGGCGGGAGCTTCGAGCAGTACTTC.

This clone has just a few counts. The chain is built from TRBV25-1 and TRBJ1-1; TRBD1 might be the D (5 bases). V lost 7 bases and J lost 6, with 18 bases in between. From germline, CDR1 is MGHDK and CDR2 SYGVNS. The CDR3 totals 14 residues. The DNA of the CDR3 is TGTGCCAGCACCCCCCGCAGTAGGGGCGCTGAAGCTTTCTTT. It codes for CASTPRSRGAEAFF.

This clone has only a few counts. The chain has TRBV18 and TRBJ1-2; 7 nucleotides align to TRBD1. CDR3 length: 13 amino acids. Trimming cost V 5 bases and J 7 bases; bases outside gene matches: 7. Per the germline V gene, CDR1 is KGHSH and CDR2 is LQKENI. The chain's CDR3 is CASSSGQRGGYTF. CDR3 nucleotides: TGTGCCAGCTCATCGGGACAGAGGGGTGGCTACACCTTC.

With regard to this clone: At one end, the junction sequence differs from germline, possibly due to a read error. The rearrangement joins TRBV7-7 to TRBJ2-5; 13 bases fit TRBD2. CDR3 size: 15 residues. Germline CDR1 reads SSHAT; CDR2 reads FNYEAQ (reference sequence). The CDR3 DNA sequence: TGTGCTAGCAGCTTGGGACTAGCGGGACAAGAGACCCAGTACTTC. This gives the protein CASSLGLAGQETQYF.

The chain is built from TRBV9 and TRBJ1-2; no definite D call. The CDR3 loop spans 16 amino acids. Germline V gene sequence: CDR1 SGDLS, CDR2 YYNGEE. Between the trimmed V and J ends, which lost 3 bases and 3 bases, there was a span of 18 bases. The CDR3 DNA is TGTGCCAGCAGCGACTCCCCGGGAGCCCTTCACTATGGCTACACCTTC. Its translation is CASSDSPGALHYGYTF.

This clone was counted ten times or more. The chain is built from TRBV30 and TRBJ2-7; D is perhaps TRBD2 (5 bases). Trimming cost V 0 bases and J 2 bases, with 8 bases left between them. The CDR3 is 13 amino acids. Germline assignment: CDR1 GTSNPN and CDR2 SVGIG (reference sequence). CDR3 coding DNA: TGTGCCTGGAGTGTACAACTAGCCTACGAGCAGTACTTC. This codes for CAWSVQLAYEQYF.

This clone was counted at least ten times. The J gene is TRBJ2-2, the V gene TRBV4-3; TRBD2 matches 10 bases. V lost 1 base and J lost 4; bases outside the gene matches: 6. The germline gives CDR1 LGHNA, CDR2 YSLEER. The CDR3 sequence is 17 residues long. CDR3 bases: TGCGCCAGCAGCCAAGTCCGGACTAGCGGACTCACCGGGGAGCTGTTTTTT. This sequence encodes CASSQVRTSGLTGELFF.

This clone was seen a few times. The chain carries TRBV7-2 and TRBJ1-2; D remains ambiguous. Trimming removed 0 bases at V and 2 bases at J, with 10 bases between. The CDR3 length is 15 residues. Germline CDR1 SGHTA, CDR2 FQGNSA. CDR3 in DNA: TGTGCCAGCAGCTTAGCCACTGATACCAACTATGGCTACACCTTC. Amino acids: CASSLATDTNYGYTF.

Only a few counts were recorded for this clone. This sequence joins TRBV2 and TRBJ2-5, with D perhaps TRBD2 (6 bases). Trimming took off 0 bases at V and 4 bases at J, with 9 bases between the two ends. This CDR3 has 14 residues. Germline lookup yields CDR1 SNHLY and CDR2 FYNNEI. The CDR3 is CASSEAAGRETQYF. The CDR3 nucleotides are TGTGCCAGCAGTGAAGCGGCGGGGAGAGAGACCCAGTACTTC.

The table lists this clone with a few counts. This chain joins TRBV28 and TRBJ1-4, with D possibly TRBD1 on 5 matching bases. The CDR3 is made up of 14 amino acids. Germline V gives CDR1 MDHEN, CDR2 SYDVKM. V lost 3 bases and J 8 bases, leaving 13 bases between the germline ends. This chain's CDR3 is CASSFSQGPEKLFF. CDR3 coding DNA: TGTGCCAGCAGTTTCAGCCAGGGCCCCGAAAAACTGTTTTTT.

This clone was detected only a few times. This chain connects TRBV14 to TRBJ1-2; 7 nucleotides agree with TRBD1. V gave up 4 bases and J gave up 6 bases; unmatched junction bases: 5. This CDR3 is built from 13 residues. Germline lookup yields CDR1 SGHDN and CDR2 FVKESK. CDR3 nucleotide sequence: TGTGCCAGCAGCCTACTGACAGGGAATGGCTACACCTTC. This encodes CASSLLTGNGYTF.

CDR3 loop: CASSPIAGGDEQYF. In DNA, the CDR3 is TGTGCCAGCTCACCTATCGCAGGGGGCGACGAGCAGTACTTC. The rearrangement joins TRBV18 to TRBJ2-7; TRBD1 matches 8 bases. The CDR3 has 14 residues. Germline CDR1 and CDR2: KGHSH and LQKENI. With 3 bases clipped from V and 5 bases from J, the junction kept 6 bases outside the gene matches.

This clone was counted only a few times. The chain employs TRBV7-9 and TRBJ1-2; 9 nucleotides line up with TRBD1. V dropped 5 bases and J dropped 4; count of bases not matched to a gene: 11. There are 16 residues in the CDR3. Germline V lookup: CDR1 SEHNR, CDR2 FQNEAQ (reference sequence). The CDR3 DNA is TGTGCCAGCAGCCAAGATCTCAACAGGGGGCTCTATGGCTACACCTTC. This translates into CASSQDLNRGLYGYTF. Full variable domain (rest looked up from reference TRBV7-9 and TRBJ1-2): DTGVSQNPRHKITKRGQNVTFRCDPISEHNRLYWYRQTLGQGPEFLTYFQNEAQLEKSRLLSDRFSAERPKGSFSTLEIQRTEQGDSAMYLCASSQDLNRGLYGYTFGSGTRLTVV.

This clone occurred many times. The chain joins TRBV7-2 to TRBJ2-7; 8 positions agree with TRBD1. Germline V CDR1 and CDR2: SGHTA, FQGNSA. With V trimmed by 3 bases and J by 3 bases, 4 bases remained unmatched. The CDR3 is 14 amino acids. CDR3 region: CASSLDRDHYEQYF. CDR3 DNA: TGTGCCAGCAGCTTGGACAGGGATCACTACGAGCAGTACTTC. The variable domain in full, with the rest retrieved from reference TRBV7-2 and TRBJ2-7, is GAGVSQSPSNKVTEKGKDVELRCDPISGHTALYWYRQSLGQGLEFLIYFQGNSAPDKSGLPSDRFSAERTGGSVSTLTIQRTQQEDSAVYLCASSLDRDHYEQYFGPGTRLTVT.

V is TRBV5-1 and J is TRBJ2-1, with TRBD1 as a possible D gene (6 bases). CDR3 size: 16 residues. CDR1 is SGHRS and CDR2 is YFSETQ in the germline V gene. V was cut by 2 bases and J by 0 bases, with 12 bases left in between. The CDR3 protein is CASSFYRVSSYNEQFF. Written as DNA, the CDR3 is TGCGCCAGCAGCTTTTACAGGGTAAGCTCCTACAATGAGCAGTTCTTC.

This sequence joins TRBV7-9 and TRBJ2-5; D perhaps matches TRBD2 (6 bases). With 1 base removed from V and 4 bases from J, the gap between germline ends came to 13 bases. The germline V gene has CDR1 SEHNR and CDR2 FQNEAQ (reference sequence). This CDR3 contains 15 residues. CDR3 nucleotide sequence: TGTGCCAGCAGCTTAGGGGGCCGGGGAGGAGAGACCCAGTACTTC. Protein sequence: CASSLGGRGGETQYF.

This clone was seen more than once but under ten times. The CDR3 spells CASRLGQAQETQYF. CDR3 DNA: TGCGCCAGCAGACTGGGGCAGGCCCAAGAGACCCAGTACTTC. The chain employs TRBV5-1 and TRBJ2-5; tentatively, D is TRBD1 (5 bases). The CDR3 consists of 14 residues. Germline V CDR1 and CDR2: SGHRS, YFSETQ. V was shortened by 5 bases and J by 1 base, with 12 bases between the two germline ends.

This clone has only a few counts. This rearrangement joins TRBV6-6 to TRBJ2-1; D unclear. Trimming took 5 bases from V and 0 from J, leaving 8 bases between them. Germline V lookup: CDR1 MNHNY, CDR2 SVGAGI (reference sequence). CDR3 length: 14 residues. The DNA for the CDR3 is TGTGCCAGCAGTCCCGAGAGCTCCTACAATGAGCAGTTCTTC. Protein sequence: CASSPESSYNEQFF.

The V and J genes are TRBV18 and TRBJ2-5; 8 bases map to TRBD1. CDR1 KGHSH and CDR2 LQKENI come from the germline V gene. This CDR3 contains 13 residues. The V and J ends lost 4 bases and 5 bases, in that order; junction bases with no gene match: 3. CDR3 loop: CASSLQGAETQYF. The CDR3 nucleotides are TGTGCCAGCTCACTCCAGGGGGCCGAGACCCAGTACTTC.

The chain has TRBV4-3 and TRBJ1-4, with 9 bases identical to TRBD1. The CDR3 consists of 16 residues. With V trimmed by 0 bases and J by 8 bases, 7 bases remained unmatched. The V gene's germline CDR1 is LGHNA and CDR2 YSLEER. The CDR3, as DNA: TGCGCCAGCAGCCAAGAAGGGACAGGGCTGGGAGAAAAACTGTTTTTT. Protein product: CASSQEGTGLGEKLFF.